This T cell receptor (beta chain) was documented in a study of blood T cell repertoires in COVID-19. In the study overall: Sample material is recorded as cDNA or gDNA derived from T cells, B-cell-depleted T cells, or PBMCs.

Study processing details: Amplification from reference gene primers served as the basis for estimated nucleated cell counts. Libraries were prepared by immunoSEQ multiplex PCR; TCRdb keeps only in-frame clonotypes and omits some of them. The D gene and trimming were derived from the DNA, and the V and J assignments and clone size from that table. The data contain around 190,000 clones, approximately 84% of them singletons. Cohorts were assigned according to the clinical history that participants reported. The CDR3 covers 14 residues. Germline values: CDR1 KGHSH, CDR2 LQKENI. Trimming at V came to 9 bases and at J to 7 bases, leaving 11 bases not matched to a gene.

Specimen: PBMCs or T cells enriched from blood (not recorded which). This chain links TRBV18 with TRBJ2-1; 8 nucleotides agree with TRBD2. This receptor was obtained from a woman in her thirties who had recovered from COVID-19. The CDR3 region is CASPQDSGRNEQFF. DNA of the CDR3: TGTGCCAGTCCACAGGACAGCGGGAGAAATGAGCAGTTCTTC.